The 30 T cell receptor beta chains listed next were all sequenced from one sample in a study of identical twins. Each CDR3 protein is one row after TCRdb ran MiXCR on the 5' RACE reads. There are approximately 190,000 distinct CDR3 sequences in the sample; approximately 16% occur only once, and 40% lies in the top ten. This sample also appeared in a second study, on T cells expressing NK-cell markers.

Specimen: CD8+ T cells sorted from blood. All receptors come from a woman under 30 in good health.

This chain joins TRBV5-1 and TRBJ2-6; a possible D gene is TRBD2 (5 bases). Germline V lookup: CDR1 SGHRS, CDR2 YFSETQ. The length of the CDR3 is 16 residues. Trimming removed 2 bases from V and 1 base from J, with 10 bases in between. CDR3 in amino acids: CASSFHRGSGANVLTF. The CDR3 coding sequence is TGCGCCAGCAGCTTTCACAGAGGGTCTGGGGCCAACGTCCTGACTTTC.

The genes are TRBV3-1 and TRBJ2-7; weak D call: TRBD1 (6 bases). Germline V CDR1 and CDR2: LGHDT, YNNKEL (reference sequence). Trimming shortened V by 0 bases and J by 4 bases, and 10 bases separated the two germline ends. The CDR3 loop spans 14 amino acids. The CDR3 region is CASSQDLGAYEQYF. The CDR3 DNA is TGTGCCAGCAGCCAAGATCTGGGGGCTTACGAGCAGTACTTC.

The gene calls are TRBV5-1 and TRBJ2-7, with 7 nucleotides matching TRBD2. J gave up 3 bases and V 2 bases, and 8 bases lay outside the gene matches. The germline CDR1 and CDR2 sequences are SGHRS and YFSETQ. This CDR3 contains 15 residues. The CDR3 DNA follows: TGCGCCAGCAGCTTCCTGTCCGGGACTATCTACGAGCAGTACTTC. Encoded protein: CASSFLSGTIYEQYF.

This clonotype was seen only a few times. This sequence joins TRBV29-1 and TRBJ2-2, with D perhaps matching TRBD1 or TRBD2 (5 bases each). The CDR3 spans 15 residues. Germline values: CDR1 SQVTM, CDR2 ANQGSEA. The V gene lost 6 bases and the J gene lost 3 bases, with 17 bases spanning the gap. The CDR3 sequence: CSVMRGLSYTGELFF. As DNA, the CDR3 is TGCAGCGTAATGAGGGGCCTAAGCTACACCGGGGAGCTGTTTTTT.

This chain joins TRBV5-1 and TRBJ2-1; D gene unclear. The germline V gene has CDR1 SGHRS and CDR2 YFSETQ. Trimming pared 4 bases from V and 4 bases from J, leaving 15 bases between. The CDR3 has 15 residues. This CDR3 is CASSPEPGIYNEQFF. Written as DNA, the CDR3 is TGCGCCAGCAGCCCCGAGCCTGGGATTTACAATGAGCAGTTCTTC.

The chain links TRBV12-3 or TRBV12-4 to TRBJ1-1; 7 bases agree with TRBD1. This CDR3 has 13 amino acids. V trimming: 6 bases; J trimming: 2 bases; junction bases outside the gene matches: 3. The CDR3 DNA sequence: TGTGCCAGCAGAACAGGGGCCAACACTGAAGCTTTCTTT. Amino acid sequence: CASRTGANTEAFF.

This clonotype has just a few counts. The CDR3 DNA reads as TGTGCCAGCAGGGCGGGGGAGACACGGACAGATACGCAGTATTTT. This gives the protein CASRAGETRTDTQYF. The J gene is TRBJ2-3, the V gene TRBV12-3 or TRBV12-4, with 7 bases lining up with TRBD2. The CDR3 contains 15 residues. Trimming removed 6 bases from V and 3 bases from J; junction bases left unmatched: 9.

This clonotype came up many times. The chain is built from TRBV9 and TRBJ1-1; 9 nucleotides agree with TRBD1. Per germline, CDR1 SGDLS and CDR2 YYNGEE. With V trimmed by 4 bases and J by 6 bases, 7 bases remained unmatched. This CDR3 has 14 residues. Written as DNA, the CDR3 is TGTGCCAGCAGCCTCAGCGGGACAGGGTCTGAAGCTTTCTTT. Translating it yields CASSLSGTGSEAFF.

This chain links TRBV7-9 with TRBJ2-5, with D maybe TRBD2 (5 bases). The germline gives CDR1 SEHNR, CDR2 FQNEAQ (reference sequence). The CDR3 contains 14 residues. Trimming pared 5 bases from V and 1 base from J, leaving 11 bases between. CDR3 residues: CASSPTGIQETQYF. The CDR3 nucleotides read TGTGCCAGCAGCCCTACGGGGATCCAAGAGACCCAGTACTTC.

This clonotype was counted a few times. This chain joins TRBV10-3 and TRBJ1-2, with no clear D. The CDR3 has 11 residues. Germline V gene lookup returns CDR1 ENHRY and CDR2 SYGVKD. With 6 bases removed from V and 7 bases from J, the gap between germline ends came to 9 bases. The CDR3 is CAISGILGYTF. CDR3 DNA: TGTGCCATCAGCGGTATCCTTGGCTACACCTTC.

This clonotype has just a few counts. The chain is built from TRBV19 and TRBJ1-2, with unresolved D. CDR3 length: 13 amino acids. The V gene lost 5 bases and the J gene lost 8 bases, with 15 bases spanning the gap. Per germline, CDR1 LNHDA and CDR2 SQIVND (reference sequence). CDR3 sequence (DNA): TGTGCCAGTAGTGGAGGAGGGTTCTTCGGCTACACCTTC. It encodes CASSGGGFFGYTF.

The chain links TRBV9 to TRBJ2-7; D remains ambiguous. Trimming pared 0 bases from V and 3 bases from J, leaving 13 bases between. The CDR3 runs to 15 residues. The V gene's germline CDR1 is SGDLS and CDR2 YYNGEE. The CDR3 nucleotides read TGTGCCAGCAGCGTAGGCGAGGCTCATTACTACGAGCAGTACTTC. Its translation: CASSVGEAHYYEQYF.

The chain uses TRBV5-6 and TRBJ1-1; no clear D. The CDR3 runs 12 residues. Germline assignment: CDR1 SGHDT and CDR2 YYEEEE. Trimming took off 0 bases at V and 3 bases at J, with 3 bases between the two ends. Written as DNA, the CDR3 is TGTGCCAGCAGCTTGGTCTACACTGAAGCTTTCTTT. Encoded protein: CASSLVYTEAFF.

This clonotype was seen a handful of times. The J gene is TRBJ2-1, the V gene TRBV20-1; D is ambiguous. The CDR3 covers 11 residues. Germline loops: CDR1 DFQATT, CDR2 SNEGSKA (reference sequence). CDR3 DNA sequence: TGCGCGATTGGCTCCTACAATGAGCAGTTCTTC. Translation gives CAIGSYNEQFF.

Only a few counts were recorded for this clonotype. This rearrangement joins TRBV12-3 or TRBV12-4 to TRBJ2-7, with D unclear. This CDR3 contains 12 residues. Trimming pared 5 bases from V and 5 bases from J, leaving 10 bases between. CDR3 DNA: TGTGCCAGCAGTCTATCGTTCGACGAGCAGTACTTC. Its protein product is CASSLSFDEQYF.

This clonotype turned up a few times. The CDR3 sequence is CSARAHLANTEAFF. For the CDR3, the DNA is TGCAGTGCTAGAGCCCATTTGGCGAACACTGAAGCTTTCTTT. The chain carries TRBV20-1 and TRBJ1-1; the D is unclear. The V gene's germline CDR1 is DFQATT and CDR2 SNEGSKA (reference sequence). Trimming pared 1 base from V and 1 base from J, leaving 10 bases between. CDR3 length: 14 amino acids.

The chain links TRBV10-3 to TRBJ1-1; D may be TRBD1 (5 bases). The CDR3 consists of 14 residues. Trimming stripped 4 bases from V and 4 bases from J, with 13 bases between. Germline V lookup: CDR1 ENHRY, CDR2 SYGVKD. This chain's CDR3 is CAISVGGGGTEAFF. The CDR3 DNA is TGTGCCATCAGTGTCGGTGGGGGTGGCACTGAAGCTTTCTTT.

The chain uses TRBV7-2 and TRBJ2-3; D might be TRBD1 or TRBD2, each matching 6 bases. The ends were cut back, 3 bases at V and 2 bases at J, with 15 bases in the middle. CDR3 length: 16 amino acids. CDR1 is SGHTA, CDR2 FQGNSA, per germline. The CDR3 protein is CASSFGEGGTTDTQYF. DNA for the CDR3: TGTGCCAGCAGCTTCGGAGAGGGGGGAACCACAGATACGCAGTATTTT.

This clonotype has just a few counts. This sequence joins TRBV20-1 and TRBJ2-7; D is possibly TRBD1 (5 bases). V was cut by 1 base and J by 1 base, with 8 bases left in between. CDR1 is DFQATT, CDR2 SNEGSKA, per germline (reference sequence). The CDR3 consists of 13 residues. The CDR3 DNA reads TGCAGTGCTAGAGGGGCAGGGTCCTACGAGCAGTACTTC. It encodes CSARGAGSYEQYF.

This chain connects TRBV12-3 or TRBV12-4 to TRBJ2-7; possible D gene TRBD2, 5 bases. This CDR3 has 15 residues. V lost 3 bases to trimming and J lost 5 bases, with 17 bases between them. The CDR3 coding sequence is TGTGCCAGCAGTTTTTTGGTCCGGGAAACCCACGAGCAGTACTTC. It translates to CASSFLVRETHEQYF.

Ten or more counts support this clonotype. V gene TRBV3-1 combines with J gene TRBJ2-1; D unresolved. This CDR3 has 16 residues. V shed 2 bases and J shed 0 bases, with 11 bases lying between them. The V gene's germline CDR1 is LGHDT and CDR2 YNNKEL (reference sequence). The CDR3 DNA reads as TGTGCCAGCAGCCAAATCGGGCGTTCCTCCTACAATGAGCAGTTCTTC. Protein sequence: CASSQIGRSSYNEQFF.

This clonotype was counted only a few times. This rearrangement joins TRBV25-1 to TRBJ2-7; 10 nucleotides match TRBD1. V lost 1 base and J lost 1; bases outside the gene matches: 7. Germline loops: CDR1 MGHDK, CDR2 SYGVNS. This CDR3 contains 17 residues. CDR3 sequence reads: CASSELVRDRGSYEQYF. DNA of the CDR3: TGTGCCAGCAGTGAATTGGTACGGGACAGGGGATCCTACGAGCAGTACTTC.

The chain carries TRBV10-2 and TRBJ1-5; possibly TRBD1 for D (5 bases). The CDR3 spans 15 residues. Germline V gene sequence: CDR1 WSHSY, CDR2 SAAADI. Trimming removed 3 bases at V and 2 bases at J, with 11 bases between. The CDR3 is CASSDPGVGNQPQHF. In DNA, the CDR3 is TGCGCCAGCAGTGACCCGGGGGTGGGCAATCAGCCCCAGCATTTT.

This clonotype has a count of ten or more. The V gene is TRBV12-3 or TRBV12-4, the J gene TRBJ1-2; 8 bases align to TRBD1. V was clipped by 10 bases and J by 8 bases; unmatched bases: 12. The CDR3 consists of 13 residues. The chain's CDR3 is CATGPLDRDGYTF. The CDR3, as DNA: TGTGCCACCGGGCCCTTGGACAGGGACGGCTACACCTTC.

V is TRBV5-5 and J is TRBJ2-5, with TRBD2 matching 7 bases. After removal of 1 base from V and 1 base from J, the junction contained 7 bases not matched to a gene. This CDR3 is 16 amino acids long. CDR1 SGHKS and CDR2 YYEKEE come from the germline V gene (reference sequence). Here the CDR3 DNA reads TGTGCCAGCAGCTTGCTGGCGGGAGTACGCCAAGAGACCCAGTACTTC. This translates into CASSLLAGVRQETQYF. The full variable domain, in which reference TRBV5-5 and TRBJ2-5 provide the parts outside the CDR3, is DAGVTQSPTHLIKTRGQQVTLRCSPISGHKSVSWYQQVLGQGPQFIFQYYEKEERGRGNFPDRFSARQFPNYSSELNVNALLLGDSALYLCASSLLAGVRQETQYFGPGTRLLVL.

This clonotype was observed at least ten times. CDR3 in amino acids: CASRRYGLPLSGANVLTF. The CDR3 coding sequence is TGTGCCAGCAGGAGATACGGGCTCCCACTCTCTGGGGCCAACGTCCTGACTTTC. The chain couples TRBV13 to TRBJ2-6; D not resolved. CDR1 is PRHDT and CDR2 is FYEKMQ in the germline V gene (reference sequence). Deletions cut 6 bases from V and 0 bases from J, with 18 bases between. This CDR3 region has 18 residues.

This chain uses TRBV5-1 with TRBJ2-7; D not certain. Trimming cost V 2 bases and J 1 base, with 4 bases left between them. CDR1 and CDR2 from the germline V gene are SGHRS and YFSETQ. This CDR3 spans 12 amino acids. CDR3: CASSFKSYEQYF. The DNA for the CDR3 is TGCGCCAGCAGCTTTAAGTCCTACGAGCAGTACTTC.

This clonotype was picked up a small number of times. The V and J genes are TRBV5-5 and TRBJ1-5; TRBD1 matches at 7 bases. Germline V gene data show CDR1 as SGHKS and CDR2 as YYEKEE (reference sequence). The CDR3 runs to 16 residues. The ends lost 4 bases at V and 2 bases at J; junction bases unmatched: 9. The CDR3 spells CASSVTTGSRNQPQHF. In DNA form, the CDR3 reads TGTGCCAGCAGCGTGACGACAGGGTCGCGCAATCAGCCCCAGCATTTT.

This clonotype has just a few counts. Just one base apart from a much larger clone, this may be a read error. The V call is TRBV11-2, the J call TRBJ2-2; D is uncertain. The V and J ends lost 0 bases and 7 bases respectively, with 0 bases between them. This CDR3 has 11 residues. Germline values: CDR1 SGHAT, CDR2 FQNNGV. The CDR3 loop reads CASSLDGELFF. For the CDR3, the DNA is TGTGCCAGCAGCTTAGACGGGGAGCTGTTTTTT.

V and J are TRBV20-1 and TRBJ2-3; D may be TRBD2 (6 bases). Germline V gene lookup returns CDR1 DFQATT and CDR2 SNEGSKA (reference sequence). The V end lost 1 base, the J end lost 2 bases, and 13 bases lay between the germline ends. The CDR3 consists of 15 residues. DNA of the CDR3: TGCAGTGCTAGAGGACCTAGCGCGCTCACAGATACGCAGTATTTT. Its translation is CSARGPSALTDTQYF.